Sequencing of this T cell receptor (beta chain) was carried out in a study of PD-1 blockade in mismatch repair-deficient tumors. Study-wide results and caveats: All three positive peptides came from frameshift mutations, yielding around 150 blood TCRs.

V was trimmed by 1 base and J by 0 bases, leaving 13 bases between them. The germline gives CDR1 SGHRS, CDR2 YFSETQ. The CDR3 extends over 16 amino acids. TCRdb keeps only in-frame clones here, not all; method: immunoSEQ multiplex PCR. Here the sample spans more than 9,500 clones, around 86% being singletons. The sample's time point: roughly 11-day in vitro stimulation with candidate neoantigen peptide 2. TCRs were sequenced from a few patients responding to pembrolizumab. Several ELISpot-reactive neoantigen peptides each drove an approximately 10-day in vitro stimulation. As to this clone: What it binds is not known.

The gene calls are TRBV5-1 and TRBJ1-1; maybe TRBD1 (5 bases). The sequencing here drew on cells cultured in vitro, taken from a patient treated with pembrolizumab. The receptor's source is an adult with mismatch repair-deficient cancer. The CDR3 DNA sequence: TGCGCCAGCAGCTTGCGCCAGGGTGGTATGAACACTGAAGCTTTCTTT. Encoded protein: CASSLRQGGMNTEAFF.